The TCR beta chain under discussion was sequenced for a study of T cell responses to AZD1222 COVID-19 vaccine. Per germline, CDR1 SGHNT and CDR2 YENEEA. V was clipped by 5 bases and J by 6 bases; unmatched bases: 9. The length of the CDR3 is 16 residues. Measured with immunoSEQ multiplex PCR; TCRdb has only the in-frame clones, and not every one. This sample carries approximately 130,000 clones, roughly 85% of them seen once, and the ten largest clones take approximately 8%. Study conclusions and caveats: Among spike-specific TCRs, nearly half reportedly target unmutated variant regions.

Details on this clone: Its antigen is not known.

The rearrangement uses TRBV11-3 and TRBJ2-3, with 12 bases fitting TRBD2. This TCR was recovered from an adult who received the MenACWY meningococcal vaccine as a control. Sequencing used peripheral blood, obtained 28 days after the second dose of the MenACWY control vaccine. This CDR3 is CASSASSGGGDDTQYF. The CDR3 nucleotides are TGTGCCAGCAGCGCTTCTAGCGGGGGGGGCGACGATACGCAGTATTTT.